Only a few counts were recorded for the clone carrying this T cell receptor (beta chain). Method: immunoSEQ multiplex PCR; TCRdb's copy keeps in-frame clones and lacks some. This table holds some 41,000 clones, 60% to 85% found once. The data derive from a study of PD-1 blockade in classical Hodgkin lymphoma. Exposure to brentuximab vedotin varied, and each patient had relapsed following autologous stem cell transplantation. The V and J ends lost 4 bases and 0 bases respectively, with 13 bases between them. Per germline, CDR1 SGHDT and CDR2 YYEEEE. There are 15 residues in the CDR3. The sequence was collected from a human donor with classical Hodgkin lymphoma. V is TRBV5-6 and J is TRBJ1-1; D ambiguous. Sequences were derived from peripheral blood mononuclear cells (PBMCs), sampled at baseline. The chain's CDR3 is CASSLGRLLNTEAFF. CDR3 DNA: TGTGCCAGCAGCCTGGGCAGGCTGCTGAACACTGAAGCTTTCTTT.